The 25 T cell receptor beta chains below come from one sample, sequenced in a study of blood T cells in healthy people across ages. A second PCR, run for roughly 7 to 11 cycles, used a sample-barcoded 5' primer plus a J-beta primer mix. TCRdb re-called the 5' RACE reads through MiXCR, storing one row per CDR3 protein. The sample consists of 1 million or so distinct CDR3 sequences, around 27% of them appearing once. The sample was also reused in another study, on T cells of mothers and their children.

Material for sequencing was blood. The receptors stem from a girl aged 2 to 10 in good health.

This clonotype was counted only a few times. This chain connects TRBV9 to TRBJ2-4; TRBD2 matches 7 bases. CDR3 length equals 14 residues. V lost 0 bases and J lost 3; bases outside the gene matches: 0. Germline V CDR1 and CDR2: SGDLS, YYNGEE. The CDR3, as DNA: TGTGCCAGCAGCGTAGGGGGGGGCAAAAACATTCAGTACTTC. Protein: CASSVGGGKNIQYF.

V is TRBV20-1 and J is TRBJ2-3; D call uncertain. Germline CDR1 and CDR2: DFQATT and SNEGSKA (reference sequence). This CDR3 is 12 amino acids long. V was cut by 2 bases and J by 2 bases, with 5 bases left in between. The CDR3 bases are TGCAGTGCTAGACCAAACACAGATACGCAGTATTTT. This sequence encodes CSARPNTDTQYF.

The chain has TRBV19 and TRBJ1-2, with no clear D. The V and J ends lost 7 bases and 8 bases respectively, with 11 bases between them. The CDR3 is made up of 11 amino acids. Per the germline V gene, CDR1 is LNHDA and CDR2 is SQIVND (reference sequence). CDR3 sequence (DNA): TGTGCCAGTATGGACTTCGGGGGCTACACCTTC. Translating gives CASMDFGGYTF.

The V and J genes are TRBV5-1 and TRBJ2-7; D is perhaps TRBD1 or TRBD2 (6 bases each). The CDR3 contains 16 residues. CDR1 is SGHRS, CDR2 YFSETQ, per germline. Trimming pared 4 bases from V and 6 bases from J, leaving 23 bases between. The CDR3 protein is CASSPRRDTGPCEQYF. CDR3 nucleotide sequence: TGCGCCAGCAGCCCCAGGAGGGACACGGGTCCCTGCGAGCAGTACTTC.

This chain links TRBV20-1 with TRBJ1-2; TRBD1 matches 7 bases. From germline, CDR1 is DFQATT and CDR2 SNEGSKA (reference sequence). The CDR3 loop spans 14 amino acids. Trimming cost V 1 base and J 4 bases; bases outside gene matches: 6. The chain's CDR3 is CSARVPGDSYGYTF. CDR3 DNA: TGCAGTGCTAGAGTTCCCGGGGACAGCTATGGCTACACCTTC.

The sample holds a few counts of this clonotype. The chain links TRBV7-9 to TRBJ1-2; no definite D call. V was clipped by 1 base and J by 9 bases, with 12 bases between them. The CDR3 contains 13 residues. Germline CDR1 reads SEHNR; CDR2 reads FQNEAQ (reference sequence). CDR3 DNA sequence: TGTGCCAGCAGCTTAGATCCTAATGGGAGCTACACCTTC. Amino acids: CASSLDPNGSYTF.

This clonotype was seen at least ten times. CDR3 protein: CASSPFRVPNQPQHF. The CDR3 DNA follows: TGTGCCAGCAGCCCATTCAGGGTTCCCAATCAGCCCCAGCATTTT. The chain links TRBV12-3 or TRBV12-4 to TRBJ1-5; the D gene is possibly TRBD1 (5 bases). Trimming took off 6 bases at V and 3 bases at J, with 15 bases between the two ends. This CDR3 spans 15 amino acids.

V usage is TRBV4-2 and J usage is TRBJ1-3, with 10 bases identical to TRBD1. Germline lookup yields CDR1 LGHNA and CDR2 YNFKEQ. The CDR3 has 14 amino acids. The CDR3 sequence is CTTGTGEAGNTIYF. The DNA for the CDR3 is TGTACCACTGGGACAGGGGAGGCTGGAAACACCATATATTTT.

V is TRBV11-2 and J is TRBJ2-1; no clear D gene. Trimming removed 2 bases at V and 3 bases at J, with 8 bases between. The CDR3 consists of 14 residues. Germline values: CDR1 SGHAT, CDR2 FQNNGV. CDR3 protein: CASSLSAVYNEQFF. CDR3 in DNA: TGTGCCAGCAGCTTATCGGCAGTCTACAATGAGCAGTTCTTC.

V usage is TRBV27 and J usage is TRBJ2-7; TRBD1 matches 12 bases. CDR1 is MNHEY, CDR2 SMNVEV, per germline (reference sequence). After removal of 4 bases from V and 4 bases from J, the junction contained 8 bases not matched to a gene. CDR3 length: 16 residues. CDR3 residues: CASSSNRDRGQYEQYF. Here the CDR3 DNA reads TGTGCCAGCAGTTCTAACCGGGACAGGGGGCAGTACGAGCAGTACTTC.

The chain joins TRBV2 to TRBJ2-5; weak D call: TRBD1 (6 bases). V was cut by 8 bases and J by 1 base, with 23 bases left in between. This CDR3 has 17 residues. Germline CDR1 reads SNHLY; CDR2 reads FYNNEI. DNA for the CDR3: TGTGCCAGCCGGACCTTTCCCAGGACAGCCCTCCAAGAGACCCAGTACTTC. Translated: CASRTFPRTALQETQYF.

This clonotype was observed a few times. The CDR3 sequence: CASSPILANYGYTF. The DNA of the CDR3 is TGTGCCAGTAGCCCGATACTAGCCAACTATGGCTACACCTTC. The V gene is TRBV19, the J gene TRBJ1-2; the D is unclear. The CDR3 covers 14 residues. Per germline, CDR1 LNHDA and CDR2 SQIVND (reference sequence). V dropped 6 bases and J dropped 2 bases, with 13 bases sitting between them.

The chain uses TRBV19 and TRBJ2-5; no clear D. The better agreement between TRBJ2-1 and the DNA end casts doubt on the J call. There are 15 residues in the CDR3. The V gene's germline CDR1 is LNHDA and CDR2 SQIVND (reference sequence). The CDR3: CASSIEADLYNEQFF. In DNA, the CDR3 is TGTGCCAGTAGTATTGAGGCCGACTTATACAATGAGCAGTTCTTC.

This sequence joins TRBV7-3 and TRBJ2-5, with TRBD2 matching over 7 bases. V lost 4 bases and J lost 5; bases outside the gene matches: 13. This CDR3 has 16 residues. The germline V gene encodes CDR1 SGHTA and CDR2 FQGTGA. This CDR3 is CASSWAEAGLGETQYF. CDR3 coding DNA: TGTGCCAGCAGCTGGGCGGAAGCGGGATTGGGGGAGACCCAGTACTTC.

Only a few counts were recorded for this clonotype. The chain joins TRBV12-5 to TRBJ1-2; D call uncertain. CDR1 is LGHNT and CDR2 is FRNRAP in the germline V gene. The CDR3 consists of 12 residues. CDR3 nucleotide sequence: TGTGCCGCCTCGGGAAACATCTATGGCTACACCTTC. It encodes CAASGNIYGYTF.

The chain employs TRBV11-2 and TRBJ2-3; D not resolved. Trimming removed 11 bases from V and 2 bases from J, with 11 bases in between. The length of the CDR3 is 12 residues. Germline values: CDR1 SGHAT, CDR2 FQNNGV. The CDR3 is CASALNTDTQYF. As DNA, the CDR3 is TGTGCCTCCGCACTCAACACAGATACGCAGTATTTT.

This clonotype was seen only a few times. This sequence joins TRBV20-1 and TRBJ2-3; 11 nucleotides align to TRBD1. This CDR3 has 15 amino acids. Germline V gene sequence: CDR1 DFQATT, CDR2 SNEGSKA (reference sequence). V shed 5 bases, J shed 7 bases, and the junction held 11 bases outside the gene matches. The CDR3 sequence: CSASPPGTGGYTQYF. In nucleotides, the CDR3 is TGCAGTGCTTCTCCTCCCGGGACAGGGGGATATACGCAGTATTTT.

The DNA for the CDR3 is TGCGCCAGCAGCCAGGTATTAGGGGATTTGGACACTGAAGCTTTCTTT. Encoded protein: CASSQVLGDLDTEAFF. The rearrangement joins TRBV4-1 to TRBJ1-1, with D tentatively TRBD1 (5 bases). V lost 3 bases to trimming and J lost 3 bases, with 17 bases between them. Per the germline V gene, CDR1 is MGHRA and CDR2 is YSYEKL. This CDR3 comprises 16 residues.

J is TRBJ2-5 and V is TRBV20-1; 9 nucleotides line up with TRBD2. V lost 6 bases and J lost 5; bases outside the gene matches: 10. The CDR3 is 14 residues long. In germline, CDR1 is DFQATT, CDR2 SNEGSKA (reference sequence). The CDR3 loop reads CSAPGAGGFETQYF. CDR3 DNA sequence: TGCAGTGCCCCGGGAGCGGGAGGATTCGAGACCCAGTACTTC.

The chain links TRBV6-1 to TRBJ2-3, with unresolved D. There are 14 residues in the CDR3. V lost 1 base to trimming and J lost 0 bases, with 5 bases between them. Germline-derived CDR1 and CDR2 are MNHNS and SASEGT. DNA for the CDR3: TGTGCCAGCAGTGAAGACATAAGCACAGATACGCAGTATTTT. Translation: CASSEDISTDTQYF.

The chain links TRBV7-2 to TRBJ2-7; D possibly corresponds to TRBD1 (5 bases). Trimming stripped 3 bases from V and 2 bases from J, with 11 bases between. This CDR3 spans 14 amino acids. Germline values: CDR1 SGHTA, CDR2 FQGNSA. The chain's CDR3 is CASSFHTGPYEQYF. The CDR3 DNA reads TGTGCCAGCAGCTTCCATACAGGCCCCTACGAGCAGTACTTC.

The chain combines TRBV29-1 with TRBJ1-2; unclear D gene. V gave up 7 bases and J gave up 6 bases, with 9 bases separating them. Germline V lookup: CDR1 SQVTM, CDR2 ANQGSEA. The CDR3 consists of 10 residues. Here the CDR3 DNA reads TGCAGCGCTGGTATCAATGGCTACACCTTC. This gives the protein CSAGINGYTF.

This clonotype was recorded a few times. This rearrangement joins TRBV28 to TRBJ2-4; TRBD1 aligns across 9 bases. This CDR3 is built from 15 residues. V shed 5 bases and J 9 bases; nucleotides not matched to a gene: 11. Germline CDR1 is MDHEN and CDR2 is SYDVKM. The CDR3 sequence: CASSVAGTGYGIQYF. Written as DNA, the CDR3 is TGTGCCAGCAGTGTCGCCGGGACAGGGTATGGCATTCAGTACTTC. The full variable domain, its missing parts supplied by reference TRBV28 and TRBJ2-4, is DVKVTQSSRYLVKRTGEKVFLECVQDMDHENMFWYRQDPGLGLRLIYFSYDVKMKEKGDIPEGYSVSREKKERFSLILESASTNQTSMYLCASSVAGTGYGIQYFGAGTRLSVL.

This clonotype was seen many times. For the CDR3, the DNA is TGCAGTGCTAAGGACAGGGGAAGCTCCTATAATTCACCCCTCCACTTT. This codes for CSAKDRGSSYNSPLHF. The chain links TRBV20-1 to TRBJ1-6; 9 positions match TRBD1. This CDR3 has 16 amino acids. The V and J ends lost 4 bases and 0 bases, in that order; junction bases with no gene match: 4. The germline CDR1 and CDR2 sequences are DFQATT and SNEGSKA (reference sequence).

The gene calls are TRBV7-6 and TRBJ2-5, with D possibly TRBD1 on 6 matching bases. The J call may be incorrect, as the DNA end agrees better with TRBJ2-7. The CDR3 length is 14 residues. Per the germline V gene, CDR1 is SGHVS and CDR2 is FNYEAQ. The CDR3: CASSLVVTGYEQYF. CDR3 nucleotide sequence: TGTGCCAGCAGCTTAGTCGTGACAGGCTACGAGCAGTACTTC.